This paragraph covers one T cell receptor (beta chain) sequence. Its antigen is still unknown. Using immunoSEQ multiplex PCR, the repertoire was profiled, and TCRdb retains in-frame clones only, with some absent. This table has about 140,000 clones, about 90% appearing once. These data belong to a study of T cell responses to AZD1222 COVID-19 vaccine. Study findings and constraints: Repertoire collection took place solely once the T cell response had peaked. Reports indicate that nearly half of spike-specific TCRs are directed at unmutated variant regions.

The receptor's source is an adult in good health. The sequencing here drew on peripheral blood, taken on day 0 of AZD1222 vaccination.

The CDR3 reads CASSPRGQGSQPQHF. The CDR3 DNA is TGTGCCAGCAGCCCTAGAGGACAGGGCAGTCAGCCCCAGCATTTT. The chain recombines TRBV7-9 with TRBJ1-5, with 8 bases fitting TRBD1. CDR3 size: 15 residues. J gave up 6 bases and V 5 bases, and 9 bases lay outside the gene matches. Germline V CDR1 and CDR2: SEHNR, FQNEAQ (reference sequence).